The source of this TCR beta chain is a study of cytomegalovirus exposure and HLA in healthy donors. Study-wide findings and caveats: Common viral pathogens (according to a later analysis) appeared linked to several of the most significant clusters.

The PCR was carried out with 60 Vbeta primers and 13 Jbeta primers. TCRdb keeps only in-frame clones here, not all; method: immunoSEQ multiplex PCR. The repertoire holds fewer than 250,000 clones, with roughly 76% as singletons. This clone has only one observation. Antigen specificity is unknown. The CDR3 is made up of 12 amino acids. Germline V gene data show CDR1 as MDHEN and CDR2 as SYDVKM. V was pared by 6 bases and J by 8 bases, with 12 bases between. J is TRBJ2-3 and V is TRBV28, with D uncertain. Sequencing was done on a sample of PBMCs. The sequence came from a woman aged 30 to 39 in good health and CMV-seropositive. The CDR3 region has the DNA TGTGCCAGCAGCCCGAATGGGCGTACGCAGTATTTT. It is translated as CASSPNGRTQYF.